Below, 27 T cell receptor beta chains from the same sample are listed, as sequenced in a study of radiotherapy plus CTLA-4 blockade in lung cancer. Assay used: immunoSEQ multiplex PCR; TCRdb lists only in-frame clones, some missing. The data hold 90,000 or so clones, with 80% to 85% observed a single time. This specimen was peripheral blood, taken from a patient treated with radiotherapy plus ipilimumab. These receptor sequences come from a human donor with non-small cell lung cancer who had stable disease on radiotherapy plus ipilimumab.

This chain links TRBV5-1 with TRBJ1-2, with 11 bases aligning to TRBD1. V was clipped by 7 bases and J by 1 base; unmatched bases: 12. Germline V lookup: CDR1 SGHRS, CDR2 YFSETQ. The CDR3 extends over 17 amino acids. CDR3 coding DNA: TGCGCCAGCGCACAGGGGACAGGGGGAAACATTAACTATGGCTACACCTTC. Translating gives CASAQGTGGNINYGYTF.

This clone was counted once. The chain combines TRBV28 with TRBJ2-4; no clear D. The CDR3 runs 14 residues. Trimming left V 7 bases short and J 6 bases short, with 16 bases between. Germline assignment: CDR1 MDHEN and CDR2 SYDVKM. The CDR3 DNA reads TGTGCCAGCACCCAGGACCGGGCAGTAAACATTCAGTACTTC. Residues: CASTQDRAVNIQYF.

The rearrangement links TRBV15 to TRBJ2-2, with 8 bases fitting TRBD1. This CDR3 is built from 16 residues. Germline V gene data show CDR1 as LNHNV and CDR2 as YYDKDF (reference sequence). V was clipped by 4 bases and J by 8 bases; unmatched bases: 12. This chain's CDR3 is CATSTSRTRDRGELFF. The CDR3 coding sequence is TGTGCCACCAGCACCAGCCGCACCAGGGACAGGGGGGAGCTGTTTTTT.

V usage is TRBV2 and J usage is TRBJ2-7, with unresolved D. The germline gives CDR1 SNHLY, CDR2 FYNNEI. Trimming took off 7 bases at V and 0 bases at J, with 13 bases between the two ends. The CDR3 has 14 residues. CDR3 residues: CASNLRPTSYEQYF. CDR3 DNA: TGTGCCAGCAACCTAAGGCCCACCTCCTACGAGCAGTACTTC.

The J gene is TRBJ2-5, the V gene TRBV15, with D possibly being TRBD1 (6 bases). In germline, CDR1 is LNHNV, CDR2 YYDKDF (reference sequence). V was clipped by 2 bases and J by 3 bases, with 7 bases between them. The CDR3 loop spans 13 amino acids. Here the CDR3 DNA reads TGTGCCACCAGCAGATACAGGGAAGAGACCCAGTACTTC. Translation: CATSRYREETQYF.

The chain joins TRBV6-5 to TRBJ2-5; the match to TRBD1 covers 11 bases. CDR1 and CDR2 (germline): MNHEY, SVGAGI. The J segment lost 4 bases and the V segment lost 7 bases, leaving 5 bases of the junction unmatched. This CDR3 contains 14 residues. The CDR3 sequence is CASTDRGRGETQYF. The CDR3 DNA sequence: TGTGCCAGCACGGACAGGGGGCGCGGAGAGACCCAGTACTTC.

The chain uses TRBV6-1 and TRBJ1-1, with D perhaps TRBD1 (5 bases). This CDR3 has 14 amino acids. V shed 3 bases and J shed 7 bases, with 15 bases lying between them. CDR1 MNHNS and CDR2 SASEGT come from the germline V gene. The chain's CDR3 is CASSDGARRGEAFF. CDR3 DNA: TGTGCCAGCAGTGATGGGGCCCGGAGGGGTGAAGCTTTCTTT.

V gene TRBV9 combines with J gene TRBJ1-1; 9 positions match TRBD1. Germline-derived CDR1 and CDR2 are SGDLS and YYNGEE. The CDR3 spans 13 residues. The trim removed 4 bases at V and 8 bases at J, leaving 6 bases unmatched. CDR3 DNA: TGTGCCAGCAGCTTCACAGGGGGCATGGAAGCTTTCTTT. Amino acid sequence: CASSFTGGMEAFF. Looking up the rest from reference TRBV9 and TRBJ1-1 gives the full variable domain: DSGVTQTPKHLITATGQRVTLRCSPRSGDLSVYWYQQSLDQGLQFLIQYYNGEERAKGNILERFSAQQFPDLHSELNLSSLELGDSALYFCASSFTGGMEAFFGQGTRLTVV.

V gene TRBV5-1 combines with J gene TRBJ2-5, with 7 nucleotides matching TRBD2. Germline V gives CDR1 SGHRS, CDR2 YFSETQ. V lost 1 base and J lost 4; bases outside the gene matches: 1. The CDR3 length is 13 residues. The CDR3 reads CASSLPGGETQYF. The CDR3 coding sequence is TGCGCCAGCAGCTTGCCGGGGGGAGAGACCCAGTACTTC.

The chain couples TRBV6-1 to TRBJ2-5; 12 bases line up with TRBD1. The CDR3 is 16 amino acids. Germline values: CDR1 MNHNS, CDR2 SASEGT. V lost 2 bases to trimming and J lost 5 bases; unmatched junction nucleotides: 6. Here the CDR3 DNA reads TGTGCCAGCAGTGAAAGGGACAGGGGGCGAGGCGAGACCCAGTACTTC. It yields the protein CASSERDRGRGETQYF.

The chain uses TRBV30 and TRBJ1-1, with D tentatively TRBD1 (6 bases). V dropped 0 bases and J dropped 1 base, with 9 bases sitting between them. Germline assignment: CDR1 GTSNPN and CDR2 SVGIG (reference sequence). This CDR3 has 14 amino acids. As DNA, the CDR3 is TGTGCCTGGAGTGTACGACAGGCGAACACTGAAGCTTTCTTT. Translated: CAWSVRQANTEAFF. The entire variable domain, with the rest obtained from reference TRBV30 and TRBJ1-1, is as follows: SQTIHQWPATLVQPVGSPLSLECTVEGTSNPNLYWYRQAAGRGLQLLFYSVGIGQISSEVPQNLSASRPQDRQFILSSKKLLLSDSGFYLCAWSVRQANTEAFFGQGTRLTVV.

The chain is built from TRBV18 and TRBJ1-5; D uncertain. The V and J ends lost 3 bases and 0 bases respectively, with 15 bases between them. CDR3 length equals 17 residues. Germline-derived CDR1 and CDR2 are KGHSH and LQKENI. In DNA form, the CDR3 reads TGTGCCAGCTCACCCTCGTCGGGCAGATCTAGCAATCAGCCCCAGCATTTT. Its translation: CASSPSSGRSSNQPQHF.

This clone was detected only once. This chain connects TRBV5-1 to TRBJ2-7; unclear D gene. Germline V gives CDR1 SGHRS, CDR2 YFSETQ. V shed 0 bases and J shed 3 bases, with 4 bases lying between them. CDR3 length: 12 amino acids. In nucleotides, the CDR3 is TGCGCCAGCAGCTTGGAGAGCTACGAGCAGTACTTC. Translated: CASSLESYEQYF.

This clone showed up just a few times. The chain joins TRBV19 to TRBJ2-2, with D perhaps TRBD1 (5 bases). The CDR3 contains 15 residues. The germline V gene has CDR1 LNHDA and CDR2 SQIVND (reference sequence). The V and J ends lost 10 bases and 7 bases respectively, with 22 bases between them. Here the CDR3 reads CAIGPGQGGDGELFF. The CDR3 bases are TGTGCCATAGGCCCCGGCCAGGGCGGTGACGGGGAGCTGTTTTTT.

The sample holds a few counts of this clone. The chain couples TRBV5-4 to TRBJ1-1; possible D gene TRBD1, 5 bases. This CDR3 comprises 15 residues. V dropped 0 bases and J dropped 1 base, with 10 bases sitting between them. Germline V gene lookup returns CDR1 SGHNT and CDR2 YYREEE (reference sequence). The CDR3: CASSLGGKANTEAFF. CDR3 nucleotides: TGTGCCAGCAGCTTGGGGGGGAAAGCGAACACTGAAGCTTTCTTT.

This rearrangement joins TRBV28 to TRBJ1-3, with 8 bases that match TRBD1. V dropped 3 bases and J dropped 2; count of bases not matched to a gene: 9. The CDR3 loop spans 17 amino acids. Germline V gives CDR1 MDHEN, CDR2 SYDVKM. CDR3 sequence (DNA): TGTGCCAGCAGTTTGCGGACAGGGATTATGGCTGGAAACACCATATATTTT. Its translation is CASSLRTGIMAGNTIYF.

This chain links TRBV5-1 with TRBJ2-1, with 10 bases fitting TRBD2. J gave up 9 bases and V 5 bases, and 8 bases lay outside the gene matches. The CDR3 is made up of 14 amino acids. The V gene's germline CDR1 is SGHRS and CDR2 YFSETQ. The CDR3 nucleotides are TGCGCCAGCAGTGGAGCGGGGGGGTATGGTGAGCAGTTCTTC. It translates to CASSGAGGYGEQFF.

V is TRBV20-1 and J is TRBJ2-1; unclear D gene. The CDR3 has 9 residues. The V gene's germline CDR1 is DFQATT and CDR2 SNEGSKA (reference sequence). V was shortened by 6 bases and J by 12 bases, with 9 bases between the two germline ends. CDR3 sequence: CSAGSRQFF. The CDR3 nucleotides read TGCAGTGCCGGATCCCGGCAGTTCTTC.

The table lists this clone with a count of one. The chain couples TRBV7-9 to TRBJ1-1, with D possibly TRBD1 on 5 matching bases. Trimming took off 5 bases at V and 1 base at J, with 11 bases between the two ends. Germline values: CDR1 SEHNR, CDR2 FQNEAQ (reference sequence). This CDR3 is 14 amino acids long. The CDR3 DNA follows: TGTGCCAGCAGCCCCGTCAGGGAGAACACTGAAGCTTTCTTT. As protein: CASSPVRENTEAFF.

A remark on this clone: This sample also contains other DNA sequences that code for the same CDR3. V and J are TRBV29-1 and TRBJ1-5, with 11 bases fitting TRBD1. The CDR3 is 13 amino acids. V lost 6 bases and J lost 4; bases outside the gene matches: 2. Germline lookup yields CDR1 SQVTM and CDR2 ANQGSEA. The DNA of the CDR3 is TGCAGCGTGGGGGACAGGGGGAATCAGCCCCAGCATTTT. This codes for CSVGDRGNQPQHF.

V usage is TRBV28 and J usage is TRBJ2-3; 10 bases match TRBD2. The ends lost 2 bases at V and 6 bases at J; junction bases unmatched: 5. The CDR3 sequence is 15 residues long. CDR1 and CDR2 (germline): MDHEN, SYDVKM. CDR3 residues: CASSLALAGVDTQYF. CDR3 bases: TGTGCCAGCAGTTTAGCTCTAGCGGGAGTGGATACGCAGTATTTT.

The rearrangement uses TRBV30 and TRBJ2-5; TRBD2 might be the D (6 bases). The CDR3 has 10 residues. Per the germline V gene, CDR1 is GTSNPN and CDR2 is SVGIG (reference sequence). The CDR3 sequence: CVGGRQTQYF. DNA for the CDR3: TGTGTTGGAGGGAGGCAGACCCAGTACTTC.

The rearrangement links TRBV27 to TRBJ2-7, with D possibly being TRBD1 (6 bases). Deletions cut 5 bases from V and 2 bases from J, with 16 bases between. The CDR3 runs 15 residues. Germline V CDR1 and CDR2: MNHEY, SMNVEV (reference sequence). The DNA of the CDR3 is TGTGCCAGCAGTCTTACAGGGACACTCCCCTACGAGCAGTACTTC. It is translated as CASSLTGTLPYEQYF.

The chain uses TRBV7-2 and TRBJ2-7; tentative D call: TRBD1 (6 bases). The CDR3 has 13 residues. V gave up 3 bases and J gave up 7 bases, with 13 bases separating them. Looked up from germline, CDR1 is SGHTA and CDR2 is FQGNSA. The CDR3 DNA follows: TGTGCCAGCAGCTTTGGGGGCCTGAGGGAGCAGTACTTC. Its translation is CASSFGGLREQYF.

This rearrangement joins TRBV6-5 to TRBJ2-7; 8 bases map to TRBD1. Germline V gives CDR1 MNHEY, CDR2 SVGAGI. J gave up 2 bases and V 4 bases, and 7 bases lay outside the gene matches. CDR3 size: 15 residues. This chain's CDR3 is CASSFTRDRTYEQYF. The CDR3 DNA sequence: TGTGCCAGCAGTTTCACCCGGGACAGGACCTACGAGCAGTACTTC.

The CDR3 coding sequence is TGTGCCAGCAACCCGGGACAACGGGTTACCGGGGAGCTGTTTTTT. It yields the protein CASNPGQRVTGELFF. The rearrangement links TRBV5-6 to TRBJ2-2; D is possibly TRBD1 (6 bases). Germline V gives CDR1 SGHDT, CDR2 YYEEEE. The length of the CDR3 is 15 residues. With 6 bases removed from V and 5 bases from J, the gap between germline ends came to 17 bases.

The V call is TRBV18, the J call TRBJ2-2; the D gene is possibly TRBD1 (6 bases). V lost 6 bases to trimming and J lost 5 bases, with 13 bases between them. This CDR3 has 14 residues. Germline values: CDR1 KGHSH, CDR2 LQKENI. CDR3 region: CASSTGQQTGELFF. The CDR3 DNA reads as TGTGCCAGCTCGACGGGACAACAAACCGGGGAGCTGTTTTTT.